Shown below are 29 T cell receptor beta chains from a single sample sequenced in a study of T cells in Graves' hyperthyroidism and ophthalmopathy. RNA transcripts provided the source from which TCR beta CDR3 regions were amplified. Carried out on the TCR CDR3, a first-round RT-PCR used the HTBI primer set. TCRdb passed the multiplex PCR reads through MiXCR, listing each CDR3 protein once. In the table there are about 400,000 distinct CDR3 sequences, roughly 14% of which are singletons. The specimen sequenced was blood. The source of these receptors is a man younger than 35 with Graves' ophthalmopathy.

Ten or more counts support this clonotype. The chain links TRBV6-5 to TRBJ2-7, with 9 bases lining up with TRBD1. V lost 0 bases to trimming and J lost 5 bases; unmatched junction nucleotides: 5. This CDR3 region has 15 residues. Germline V lookup: CDR1 MNHEY, CDR2 SVGAGI. CDR3 bases: TGTGCCAGCAGTTACTCGGGGGACAGGGTCCACGAGCAGTACTTC. This sequence encodes CASSYSGDRVHEQYF.

There are many counts of this clonotype. The chain links TRBV6-2 or TRBV6-3 to TRBJ2-5, with D possibly matching TRBD1 (6 bases). The CDR3 has 15 amino acids. Germline-derived CDR1 and CDR2 are MNHEY and SVGEGT. Trimming shortened V by 6 bases and J by 10 bases, and 24 bases separated the two germline ends. CDR3 bases: TGTGCCAGCAGGGGCCTGGGGACACCCCTAGTGGGCCAGTACTTC. The encoded protein is CASRGLGTPLVGQYF.

The sample holds many counts of this clonotype. The rearrangement links TRBV9 to TRBJ2-1; D possibly uses TRBD1 or TRBD2 (6 bases each). The CDR3 consists of 18 residues. Germline assignment: CDR1 SGDLS and CDR2 YYNGEE. Trimming cost V 2 bases and J 2 bases, with 20 bases left between them. The CDR3 sequence: CASSVKPGAEGAYNEQFF. The CDR3 bases are TGTGCCAGCAGCGTCAAACCGGGAGCCGAGGGGGCCTACAATGAGCAGTTCTTC.

In its sample, this clonotype was seen many times. Here the CDR3 reads CASSDRGRADTGELFF. The CDR3 DNA sequence: TGTGCCAGCAGCGACAGGGGGCGAGCGGACACCGGGGAGCTGTTTTTT. This chain joins TRBV2 and TRBJ2-2; 10 bases fit TRBD1. This CDR3 has 16 residues. The V and J ends lost 6 bases and 3 bases, in that order; junction bases with no gene match: 7. CDR1 and CDR2 from the germline V gene are SNHLY and FYNNEI.

For this clonotype: The junction departs from the called germline gene at one end, perhaps through a read error. The J gene is TRBJ2-4, the V gene TRBV20-1; D unclear. Germline CDR1 reads DFQATT; CDR2 reads SNEGSKA (reference sequence). The CDR3 covers 13 residues. The CDR3 DNA is TGCAGTGCTAACCGACCAGCCGAAAACATTCAGTACTTC. This encodes CSANRPAENIQYF.

This clonotype was recorded at least ten times. The chain uses TRBV6-6 and TRBJ1-6; D is possibly TRBD1 (6 bases). The V gene's germline CDR1 is MNHNY and CDR2 SVGAGI (reference sequence). This CDR3 is built from 16 residues. The V end lost 0 bases, the J end lost 8 bases, and 14 bases lay between the germline ends. DNA for the CDR3: TGTGCCAGCAGTTACTCGCCGGGACACCCCGATTCACCCCTCCACTTT. Amino acid sequence: CASSYSPGHPDSPLHF.

There are many counts of this clonotype. This chain links TRBV11-3 with TRBJ2-7; 9 nucleotides match TRBD1. Trimming cost V 5 bases and J 2 bases; bases outside gene matches: 10. Germline V gene lookup returns CDR1 SGHNT and CDR2 YENEEA. This CDR3 region has 16 residues. CDR3 coding DNA: TGTGCCAGCAGCACGGGACAGGGTTATCAAGCCTACGAGCAGTACTTC. Translated, it gives CASSTGQGYQAYEQYF.

The chain employs TRBV4-1 and TRBJ1-2; D is possibly TRBD1 (5 bases). Per germline, CDR1 MGHRA and CDR2 YSYEKL. The CDR3 has 14 amino acids. The V end was cut by 2 bases, the J end by 2 bases, with 9 bases between. CDR3 sequence reads: CASSQYSGNYGYTF. As DNA, the CDR3 is TGCGCCAGCAGCCAATATTCAGGGAACTATGGCTACACCTTC.

The chain recombines TRBV5-1 with TRBJ1-2; D is ambiguous. V lost 5 bases and J 4 bases, leaving 12 bases between the germline ends. Germline CDR1 SGHRS, CDR2 YFSETQ. This CDR3 region has 13 residues. The CDR3 region is CASREGDTYGYTF. The CDR3, as DNA: TGCGCCAGCAGGGAGGGAGATACCTATGGCTACACCTTC.

This clonotype has only a few counts. The chain has TRBV4-1 and TRBJ2-5, with 12 bases lining up with TRBD2. Trimming took 2 bases from V and 5 from J; bases not matched to a gene: 3. CDR1 and CDR2 from the germline V gene are MGHRA and YSYEKL. This CDR3 spans 15 amino acids. Here the CDR3 reads CASSQRTSGEETQYF. As DNA, the CDR3 is TGCGCCAGCAGCCAACGGACTAGCGGGGAGGAGACCCAGTACTTC.

This chain links TRBV7-8 with TRBJ2-1; D gene unclear. Germline-derived CDR1 and CDR2 are SGHVS and FQNEAQ. The CDR3 extends over 14 amino acids. Trimming shortened V by 5 bases and J by 10 bases, and 18 bases separated the two germline ends. The CDR3 DNA reads as TGTGCCAGCAGCCAAGATAACCGGGCTTACGAGCAGTTCTTC. Encoded protein: CASSQDNRAYEQFF.

The chain is built from TRBV7-2 and TRBJ2-3; possibly TRBD2 for D (6 bases). Germline V lookup: CDR1 SGHTA, CDR2 FQGNSA. CDR3 length: 15 residues. V lost 6 bases and J lost 1, with 14 bases in between. The CDR3 nucleotides read TGTGCCAGCAGAACGGGGGTGTACGGCACAGATACGCAGTATTTT. This codes for CASRTGVYGTDTQYF.

This sequence joins TRBV18 and TRBJ2-5; 9 nucleotides match TRBD2. Trimming at V came to 4 bases and at J to 1 base, leaving 4 bases not matched to a gene. There are 15 residues in the CDR3. Germline V gives CDR1 KGHSH, CDR2 LQKENI. CDR3 protein: CASSRAGGFQETQYF. CDR3 nucleotides: TGTGCCAGCTCACGAGCGGGAGGTTTCCAAGAGACCCAGTACTTC.

The J gene is TRBJ1-2, the V gene TRBV19; 9 bases match TRBD1. V lost 8 bases to trimming and J lost 4 bases; unmatched junction nucleotides: 8. The CDR3 runs to 14 residues. The germline gives CDR1 LNHDA, CDR2 SQIVND (reference sequence). The DNA for the CDR3 is TGTGCCAGTGCGGAGGGGACAGGGTTCTATGGCTACACCTTC. Translating gives CASAEGTGFYGYTF.

This clonotype was recorded many times. The rearrangement joins TRBV9 to TRBJ2-3, with D unresolved. The CDR3 has 14 residues. V lost 2 bases to trimming and J lost 6 bases, with 13 bases between them. Looked up from germline, CDR1 is SGDLS and CDR2 is YYNGEE. The DNA for the CDR3 is TGTGCCAGCAGCGTGTCCCCGACCGGGGATACGCAGTATTTT. Translated: CASSVSPTGDTQYF.

This clonotype was observed many times. This rearrangement joins TRBV18 to TRBJ2-1; 9 positions agree with TRBD1. This CDR3 spans 15 amino acids. Germline V CDR1 and CDR2: KGHSH, LQKENI. Unmatched junction bases numbered 8, after V lost 3 bases and J lost 8 bases. In DNA, the CDR3 is TGTGCCAGCTCACCGAGGACAGGGGCGAGCTATGAGCAGTTCTTC. It specifies CASSPRTGASYEQFF.

V usage is TRBV5-8 and J usage is TRBJ2-6; D might be TRBD1 (6 bases). There are 17 residues in the CDR3. V was shortened by 4 bases and J by 4 bases, with 18 bases between the two germline ends. Germline V gene lookup returns CDR1 SGHTS and CDR2 YDEGEE. This CDR3 is CASSLHWTVLGANVLTF. CDR3 DNA: TGTGCCAGCAGCCTACATTGGACAGTACTCGGGGCCAACGTCCTGACTTTC.

The V and J genes are TRBV19 and TRBJ1-1; no definite D call. Trimming took off 7 bases at V and 1 base at J, with 10 bases between the two ends. There are 13 residues in the CDR3. CDR1 and CDR2 from the germline V gene are LNHDA and SQIVND (reference sequence). Here the CDR3 reads CASTRTQNTEAFF. CDR3 nucleotides: TGTGCCAGTACCAGAACACAGAACACTGAAGCTTTCTTT.

This clonotype was detected a few times. The chain carries TRBV3-1 and TRBJ2-7, with D tentatively TRBD1 or TRBD2 (6 bases each). This CDR3 contains 13 residues. Germline assignment: CDR1 LGHDT and CDR2 YNNKEL (reference sequence). Trimming left V 4 bases short and J 3 bases short, with 10 bases between. The CDR3 bases are TGTGCCAGCAGCCGGACAGCGGGCTACGAGCAGTACTTC. It translates to CASSRTAGYEQYF.

The chain joins TRBV24-1 to TRBJ2-1; D is ambiguous. From germline, CDR1 is KGHDR and CDR2 SFDVKD. The CDR3 extends over 11 amino acids. The V end was cut by 6 bases, the J end by 12 bases, with 11 bases between. The CDR3 reads CATSYQERQFF. CDR3 DNA sequence: TGTGCCACCAGTTACCAGGAACGGCAGTTCTTC.

The chain recombines TRBV7-2 with TRBJ2-1; 13 bases align to TRBD2. The V gene end was trimmed by 8 bases and the J gene end by 4 bases; junction bases not matched to a gene: 2. This CDR3 has 14 amino acids. Per the germline V gene, CDR1 is SGHTA and CDR2 is FQGNSA. DNA of the CDR3: TGTGCCAGCGGACTAGCGGGGGCGTACAATGAGCAGTTCTTC. Translated, it gives CASGLAGAYNEQFF. The full variable domain, with the rest looked up from reference TRBV7-2 and TRBJ2-1, is GAGVSQSPSNKVTEKGKDVELRCDPISGHTALYWYRQSLGQGLEFLIYFQGNSAPDKSGLPSDRFSAERTGGSVSTLTIQRTQQEDSAVYLCASGLAGAYNEQFFGPGTRLTVL.

V is TRBV7-3 and J is TRBJ2-7, with 14 bases matching TRBD2. Trimming at V came to 5 bases and at J to 1 base, leaving 10 bases not matched to a gene. The CDR3 is made up of 18 amino acids. CDR1 and CDR2 (germline): SGHTA, FQGTGA. Written as DNA, the CDR3 is TGTGCCAGCAGCGGTGCCGGGACTAGCGGGAGTGTTTCCTACGAGCAGTACTTC. This codes for CASSGAGTSGSVSYEQYF.

This clonotype was counted ten times or more. This sequence joins TRBV6-1 and TRBJ2-5; D tentatively reads TRBD1 or TRBD2 (5 bases each). Trimming took 6 bases from V and 5 from J, leaving 19 bases between them. The CDR3 is made up of 15 amino acids. Germline V gives CDR1 MNHNS, CDR2 SASEGT. The CDR3 loop reads CASRLRYGGTETQYF. DNA for the CDR3: TGTGCCAGCAGATTAAGATATGGGGGAACGGAGACCCAGTACTTC.

This clonotype showed up many times. The rearrangement joins TRBV5-1 to TRBJ1-6; 8 bases match TRBD1. The CDR3 length is 14 residues. The J segment lost 13 bases and the V segment lost 3 bases, leaving 9 bases of the junction unmatched. Germline CDR1 is SGHRS and CDR2 is YFSETQ. CDR3 sequence (DNA): TGCGCCAGCAGCTCCACCGGACAGGGCCCCCCCCTCCACTTT. It codes for CASSSTGQGPPLHF.

This clonotype was seen repeatedly, ten times or more. The V call is TRBV20-1, the J call TRBJ2-1; 16 positions match TRBD2. Germline CDR1 reads DFQATT; CDR2 reads SNEGSKA (reference sequence). The trim removed 6 bases at V and 1 base at J, leaving 6 bases unmatched. CDR3 size: 17 residues. The CDR3 sequence: CSAPGTSGGASYNEQFF. DNA of the CDR3: TGCAGTGCCCCCGGGACTAGCGGGGGGGCGTCCTACAATGAGCAGTTCTTC.

This clonotype was found many times. The chain carries TRBV3-1 and TRBJ2-2; tentatively, D is TRBD2 (6 bases). Per the germline V gene, CDR1 is LGHDT and CDR2 is YNNKEL (reference sequence). The V end was cut by 7 bases, the J end by 5 bases, with 20 bases between. CDR3 size: 16 residues. CDR3 nucleotides: TGTGCCAGCACGCCCGCCGAGACTAGTTATACCGGGGAGCTGTTTTTT. Translating it yields CASTPAETSYTGELFF.

The chain carries TRBV20-1 and TRBJ2-5; D not resolved. The V end was cut by 3 bases, the J end by 3 bases, with 8 bases between. From germline, CDR1 is DFQATT and CDR2 SNEGSKA (reference sequence). CDR3 length: 12 amino acids. CDR3: CSASTPEETQYF. As DNA, the CDR3 is TGCAGTGCTAGTACTCCGGAAGAGACCCAGTACTTC.

This clonotype was observed many times. This chain links TRBV12-3 or TRBV12-4 with TRBJ1-1; D might be TRBD1 (6 bases). The CDR3 consists of 18 residues. With 4 bases removed from V and 1 base from J, the gap between germline ends came to 22 bases. The CDR3 sequence: CASSSSGPKGGGNTEAFF. The CDR3 nucleotides are TGTGCCAGCAGTTCGAGTGGCCCAAAAGGGGGGGGGAACACTGAAGCTTTCTTT.

The rearrangement uses TRBV30 and TRBJ1-1; D may be TRBD1 (6 bases). Trimming left V 2 bases short and J 6 bases short, with 22 bases between. Germline V lookup: CDR1 GTSNPN, CDR2 SVGIG (reference sequence). The CDR3 totals 16 residues. The CDR3 DNA reads as TGTGCCTGGAGTATGGATCTTCGGGGGCTTGACCCTGAAGCTTTCTTT. Translation gives CAWSMDLRGLDPEAFF.